This TCR beta chain was sequenced in a study of OX40 agonist ivuxolimab in advanced cancers. Background on the study: Ivuxolimab doses were 0.01, 0.1, 0.3, 1.5, 3 or 10 mg/kg every 2 weeks.

Patients were ineligible given autoimmune disease history or systemic immunosuppression. Data came from immunoSEQ multiplex PCR; TCRdb stores just in-frame clones and leaves some out. The table records roughly 81,000 clones, approximately 93% of them present only once. V was clipped by 6 bases and J by 0 bases; unmatched bases: 7. There are 16 residues in the CDR3. Per the germline V gene, CDR1 is SGHNT and CDR2 is YENEEA. General study results and limits: CD8+ T cells averaged more expanded clones than CD4+.

With regard to this clone: The antigen remains undetermined.

The clonotype originates from an adult with an advanced solid tumor such as melanoma, head and neck, liver or kidney cancer. The sample consisted of CD4+ or CD8+ T cells sorted from blood, taken in a trial of the OX40 agonist ivuxolimab. The genes are TRBV11-3 and TRBJ2-3, with 9 bases lining up with TRBD2. The CDR3 region is CASRWAREGSTDTQYF. In DNA form, the CDR3 reads TGTGCCAGCAGGTGGGCGCGGGAGGGGAGCACAGATACGCAGTATTTT.